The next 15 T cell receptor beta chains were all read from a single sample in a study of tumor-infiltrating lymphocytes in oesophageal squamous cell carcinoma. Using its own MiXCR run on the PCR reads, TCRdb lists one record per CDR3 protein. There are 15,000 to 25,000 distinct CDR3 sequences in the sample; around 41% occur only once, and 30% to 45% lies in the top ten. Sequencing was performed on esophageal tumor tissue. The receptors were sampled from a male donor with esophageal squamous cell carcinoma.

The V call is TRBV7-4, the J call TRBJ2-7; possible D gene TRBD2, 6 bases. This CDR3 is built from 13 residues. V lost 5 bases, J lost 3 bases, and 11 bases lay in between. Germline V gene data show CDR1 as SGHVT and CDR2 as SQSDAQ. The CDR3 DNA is TGTGCCAGCAGCCGCGCCGGGGGCTACGAGCAGTACTTC. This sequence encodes CASSRAGGYEQYF.

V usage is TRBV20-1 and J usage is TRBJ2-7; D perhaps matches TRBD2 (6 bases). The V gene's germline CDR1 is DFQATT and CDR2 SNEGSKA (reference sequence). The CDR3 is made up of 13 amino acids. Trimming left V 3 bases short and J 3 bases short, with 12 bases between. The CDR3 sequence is CSARSGTGYEQYF. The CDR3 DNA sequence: TGCAGTGCTAGGTCCGGGACTGGCTACGAGCAGTACTTC.

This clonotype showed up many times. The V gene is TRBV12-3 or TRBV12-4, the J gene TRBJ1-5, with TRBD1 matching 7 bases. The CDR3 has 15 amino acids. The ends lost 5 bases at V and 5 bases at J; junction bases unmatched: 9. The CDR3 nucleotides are TGTGCCAGCAGTCCGGACAGGCCTATAGATCAGCCCCAGCATTTT. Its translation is CASSPDRPIDQPQHF.

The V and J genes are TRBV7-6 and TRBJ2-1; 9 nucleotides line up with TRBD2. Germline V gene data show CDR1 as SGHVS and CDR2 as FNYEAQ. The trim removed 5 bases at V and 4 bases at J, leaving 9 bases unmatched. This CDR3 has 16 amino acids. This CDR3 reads CASSPRLAETYNEQFF. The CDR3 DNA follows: TGTGCCAGCAGCCCCCGACTAGCGGAGACGTACAATGAGCAGTTCTTC.

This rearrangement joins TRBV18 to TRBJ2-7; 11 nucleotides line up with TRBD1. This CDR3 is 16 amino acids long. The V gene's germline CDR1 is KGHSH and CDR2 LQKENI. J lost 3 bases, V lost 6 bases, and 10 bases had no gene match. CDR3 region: CASSPSGTGGFYEQYF. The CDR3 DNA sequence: TGTGCCAGCTCGCCCTCCGGGACAGGGGGATTCTACGAGCAGTACTTC.

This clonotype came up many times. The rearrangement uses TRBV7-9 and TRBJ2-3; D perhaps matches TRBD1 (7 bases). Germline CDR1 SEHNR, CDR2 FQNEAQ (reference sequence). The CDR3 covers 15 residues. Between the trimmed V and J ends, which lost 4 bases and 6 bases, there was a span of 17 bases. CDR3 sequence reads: CASSWGDSRADTQYF. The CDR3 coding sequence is TGTGCCAGCAGCTGGGGGGACAGCAGAGCCGATACGCAGTATTTT. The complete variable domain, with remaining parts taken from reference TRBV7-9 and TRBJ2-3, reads DTGVSQNPRHKITKRGQNVTFRCDPISEHNRLYWYRQTLGQGPEFLTYFQNEAQLEKSRLLSDRFSAERPKGSFSTLEIQRTEQGDSAMYLCASSWGDSRADTQYFGPGTRLTVL.

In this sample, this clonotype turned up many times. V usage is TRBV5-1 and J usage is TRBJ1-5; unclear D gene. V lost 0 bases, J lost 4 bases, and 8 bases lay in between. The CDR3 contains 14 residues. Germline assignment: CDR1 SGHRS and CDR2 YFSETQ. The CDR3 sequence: CASSLGVANQPQHF. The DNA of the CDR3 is TGCGCCAGCAGCTTGGGGGTTGCGAATCAGCCCCAGCATTTT. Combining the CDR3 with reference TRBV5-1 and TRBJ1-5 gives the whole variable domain KAGVTQTPRYLIKTRGQQVTLSCSPISGHRSVSWYQQTPGQGLQFLFEYFSETQRNKGNFPGRFSGRQFSNSRSEMNVSTLELGDSALYLCASSLGVANQPQHFGDGTRLSIL.

The CDR3 coding sequence is TGTGCCACTCTGACGTGCCCCAGGGGCTACACCTTC. Protein: CATLTCPRGYTF. The chain joins TRBV7-3 to TRBJ1-2; D is uncertain. This CDR3 is built from 12 residues. Trimming left V 10 bases short and J 8 bases short, with 17 bases between. Germline V gene data show CDR1 as SGHTA and CDR2 as FQGTGA.

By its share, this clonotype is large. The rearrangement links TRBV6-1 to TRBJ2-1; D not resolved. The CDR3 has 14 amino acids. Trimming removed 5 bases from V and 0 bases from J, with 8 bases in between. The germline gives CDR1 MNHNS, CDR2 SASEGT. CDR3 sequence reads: CASSPLVSYNEQFF. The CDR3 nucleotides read TGTGCCAGCAGTCCACTGGTCTCCTACAATGAGCAGTTCTTC.

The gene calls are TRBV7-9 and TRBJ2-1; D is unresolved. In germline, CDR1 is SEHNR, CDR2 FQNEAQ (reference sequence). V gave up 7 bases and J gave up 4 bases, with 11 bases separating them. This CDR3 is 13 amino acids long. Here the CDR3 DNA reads TGTGCCAGCACCGAACCCCATTACAATGAGCAGTTCTTC. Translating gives CASTEPHYNEQFF.

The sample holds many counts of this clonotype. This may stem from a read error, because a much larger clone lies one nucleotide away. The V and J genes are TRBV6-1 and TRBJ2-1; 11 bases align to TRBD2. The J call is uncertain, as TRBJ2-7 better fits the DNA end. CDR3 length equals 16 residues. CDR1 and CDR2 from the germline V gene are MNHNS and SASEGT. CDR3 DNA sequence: TGTGCCAGCAGTTCCGCGGGACTAGCGGCTAACAATGAGCAGTACTTC. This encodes CASSSAGLAANNEQYF.

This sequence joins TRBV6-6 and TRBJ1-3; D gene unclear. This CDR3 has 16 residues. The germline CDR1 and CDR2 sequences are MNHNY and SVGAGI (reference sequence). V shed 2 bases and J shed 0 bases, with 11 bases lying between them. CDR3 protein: CASSYNLPHSGNTIYF. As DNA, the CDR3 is TGTGCCAGCAGTTACAACCTCCCTCACTCTGGAAACACCATATATTTT.

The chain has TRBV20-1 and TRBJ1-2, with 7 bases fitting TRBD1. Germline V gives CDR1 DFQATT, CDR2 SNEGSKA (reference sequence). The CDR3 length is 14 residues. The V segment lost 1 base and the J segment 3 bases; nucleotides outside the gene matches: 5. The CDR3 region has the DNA TGCAGTGCTAGAGGACAGGGTATGGACTATGGCTACACCTTC. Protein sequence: CSARGQGMDYGYTF.

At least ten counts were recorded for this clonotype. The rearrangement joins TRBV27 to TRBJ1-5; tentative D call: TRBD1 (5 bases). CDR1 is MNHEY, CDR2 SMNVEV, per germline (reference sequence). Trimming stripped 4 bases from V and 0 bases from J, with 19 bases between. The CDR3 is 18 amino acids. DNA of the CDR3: TGTGCCAGCAGTTCGGACATATTCGACTTTAATAGCAATCAGCCCCAGCATTTT. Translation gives CASSSDIFDFNSNQPQHF.

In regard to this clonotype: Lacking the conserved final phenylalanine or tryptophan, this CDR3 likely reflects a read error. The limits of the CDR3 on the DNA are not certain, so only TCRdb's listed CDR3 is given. The CDR3 reads CASSPQGRGYTFGS. The rearrangement joins TRBV11-2 to TRBJ2-7; the table's D call TRBD1 went unverified against the DNA. CDR1 is SGHAT, CDR2 FQNNGV, per germline. The CDR3 region is 14 residues in length, termini included.